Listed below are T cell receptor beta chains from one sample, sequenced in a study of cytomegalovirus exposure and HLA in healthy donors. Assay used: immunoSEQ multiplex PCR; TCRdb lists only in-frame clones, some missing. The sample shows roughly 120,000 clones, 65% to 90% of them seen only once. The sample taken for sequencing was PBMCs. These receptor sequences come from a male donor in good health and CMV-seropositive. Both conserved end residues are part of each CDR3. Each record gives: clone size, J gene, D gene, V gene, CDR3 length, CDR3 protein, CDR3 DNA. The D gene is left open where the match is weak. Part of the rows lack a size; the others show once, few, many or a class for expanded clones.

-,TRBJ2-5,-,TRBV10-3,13,CAISARETGSQYF,TGTGCCATCAGTGCTCGGGAGACGGGGAGCCAGTACTTC
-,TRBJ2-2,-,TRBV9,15,CASSGIRDTHLELFF,TGTGCCAGCAGCGGCATCCGGGACACTCACCTGGAGCTGTTTTTT
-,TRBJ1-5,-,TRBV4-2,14,CASSQALSNQPQHF,TGTGCCAGCAGCCAAGCCCTGTCCAATCAGCCCCAGCATTTT
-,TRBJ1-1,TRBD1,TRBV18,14,CASSGQGSSTEAFF,TGTGCCAGCTCAGGACAGGGGTCGAGCACTGAAGCTTTCTTT
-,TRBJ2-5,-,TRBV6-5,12,CASMEGSETQYF,TGTGCCAGCATGGAGGGATCAGAGACCCAGTACTTC
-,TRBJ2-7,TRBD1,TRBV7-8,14,CASTAGQGVYEQYF,TGTGCCAGCACAGCGGGACAGGGGGTCTACGAGCAGTACTTC
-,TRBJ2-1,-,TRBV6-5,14,CASSSPYSYNEQFF,TGTGCCAGCAGTTCTCCGTACTCCTACAATGAGCAGTTCTTC
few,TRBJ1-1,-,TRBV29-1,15,CSVFYRGRLTTEAFF,TGCAGCGTTTTTTACCGGGGGAGGTTGACGACTGAAGCTTTCTTT
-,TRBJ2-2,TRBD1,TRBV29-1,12,CSVRQGAGELFF,TGCAGCGTCCGACAGGGTGCCGGGGAGCTGTTTTTT
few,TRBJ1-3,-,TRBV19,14,CASTAGVSGNTIYF,TGTGCCAGTACCGCAGGTGTTTCTGGAAACACCATATATTTT
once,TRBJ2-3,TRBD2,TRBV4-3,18,CASSQDSGLAGGTDTQYF,TGCGCCAGCAGCCAAGACTCGGGACTAGCGGGAGGGACAGATACGCAGTATTTT
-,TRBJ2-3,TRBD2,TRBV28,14,CASSPGLGRDTQYF,TGTGCCAGCAGTCCGGGACTAGGGAGAGATACGCAGTATTTT
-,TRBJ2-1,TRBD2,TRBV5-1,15,CASSLESSGNREQFF,TGCGCCAGCAGCTTGGAGTCTAGCGGGAATAGGGAGCAGTTCTTC
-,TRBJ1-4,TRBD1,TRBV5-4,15,CASSPGGKNNEKLFF,TGTGCCAGCAGCCCAGGGGGTAAGAATAATGAAAAACTGTTTTTT
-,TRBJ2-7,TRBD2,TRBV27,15,CASSLSSGGSYEQYF,TGTGCCAGCAGTTTATCTAGCGGGGGGTCCTACGAGCAGTACTTC
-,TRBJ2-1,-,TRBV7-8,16,CASSLEGGLRNNEQFF,TGTGCCAGCAGCTTAGAGGGGGGACTACGAAACAATGAGCAGTTCTTC
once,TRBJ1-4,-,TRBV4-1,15,CASSYQTASNEKLFF,TGCGCCAGCAGTTACCAGACCGCTAGTAATGAAAAACTGTTTTTT
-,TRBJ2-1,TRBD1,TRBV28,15,CASSSILDRSNEQFF,TGTGCCAGCAGTTCTATATTGGACAGGAGCAATGAGCAGTTCTTC
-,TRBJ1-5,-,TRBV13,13,CASSLGTRTAQHF,TGTGCCAGCAGCTTAGGCACTAGGACGGCGCAGCATTTT
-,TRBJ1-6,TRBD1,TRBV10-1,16,CASSPTGSSYNSPLHF,TGCGCCAGCAGTCCGACAGGGAGCTCCTATAATTCACCCCTCCACTTT
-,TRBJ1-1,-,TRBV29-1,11,CSVVQGHEAFF,TGCAGCGTTGTACAGGGTCATGAAGCTTTCTTT